This entry describes one T cell receptor (beta chain). What it binds is unknown. The same CDR3 can be traced to other DNA sequences in this sample. This entry comes from a study of cytomegalovirus exposure and HLA in healthy donors. The wider study: Earlier work reported 110 million or so unique TCR beta sequences from some 170 million T cells. Study-wide findings and caveats: Researchers reported in a later analysis that a missense DCLRE1C variant was tied to TCR beta V- and J-gene trimming. Owing to their indistinguishability, certain V segments, notably TRBV6-2 and TRBV6-3, were excluded.

This PCR relied on a set of 60 Vbeta primers and 13 Jbeta primers. Clones were read by immunoSEQ multiplex PCR, and TCRdb kept only the in-frame ones, dropping some. The data hold some 170,000 clones, with approximately 76% observed a single time. V shed 2 bases and J shed 5 bases, with 9 bases lying between them. Germline CDR1 reads SGHTA; CDR2 reads FQGNSA. CDR3 length: 13 amino acids. Material for sequencing was PBMCs. The chain recombines TRBV7-2 with TRBJ1-1; D uncertain. This clonotype originated in a man in his 60s in good health and CMV-seronegative. The CDR3 sequence: CASSLTEGTEAFF. The CDR3 DNA reads TGTGCCAGCAGCTTAACGGAGGGAACTGAAGCTTTCTTT.